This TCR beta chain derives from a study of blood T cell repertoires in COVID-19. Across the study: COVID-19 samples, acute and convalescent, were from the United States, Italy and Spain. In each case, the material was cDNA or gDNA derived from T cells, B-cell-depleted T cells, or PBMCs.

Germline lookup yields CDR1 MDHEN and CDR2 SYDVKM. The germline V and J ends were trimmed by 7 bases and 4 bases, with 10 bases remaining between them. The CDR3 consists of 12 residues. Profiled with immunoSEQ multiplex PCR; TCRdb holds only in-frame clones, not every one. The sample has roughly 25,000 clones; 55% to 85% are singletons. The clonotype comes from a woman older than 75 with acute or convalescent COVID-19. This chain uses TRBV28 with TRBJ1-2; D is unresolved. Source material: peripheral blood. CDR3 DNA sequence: TGTGCCAGCACAGGCAGTACCTATGGCTACACCTTC. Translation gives CASTGSTYGYTF.